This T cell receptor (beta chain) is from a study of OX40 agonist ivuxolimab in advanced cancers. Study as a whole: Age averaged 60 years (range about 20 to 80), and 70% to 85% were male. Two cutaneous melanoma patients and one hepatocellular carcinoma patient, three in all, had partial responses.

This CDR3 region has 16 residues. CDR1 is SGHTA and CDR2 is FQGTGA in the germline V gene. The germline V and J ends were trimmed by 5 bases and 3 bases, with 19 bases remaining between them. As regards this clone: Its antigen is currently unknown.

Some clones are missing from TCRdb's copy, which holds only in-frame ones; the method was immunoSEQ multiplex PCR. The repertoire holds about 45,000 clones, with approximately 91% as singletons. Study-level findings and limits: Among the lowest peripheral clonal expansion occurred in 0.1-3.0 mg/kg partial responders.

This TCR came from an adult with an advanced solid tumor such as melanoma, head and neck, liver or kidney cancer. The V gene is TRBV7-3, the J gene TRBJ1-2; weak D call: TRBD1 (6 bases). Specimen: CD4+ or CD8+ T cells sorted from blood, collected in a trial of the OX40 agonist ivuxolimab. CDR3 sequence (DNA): TGTGCCAGCAGCAAGACACTAGGACAGTTGGACTATGGCTACACCTTC. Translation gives CASSKTLGQLDYGYTF.